The clone carrying this T cell receptor beta chain was observed at least ten times. RNA transcripts yielded amplified TCR beta CDR3 regions. HTBI primers were the set used in a first-round RT-PCR of the TCR CDR3. Each CDR3 protein gets one entry after TCRdb re-called the multiplex PCR reads with MiXCR. The data hold fewer than 550,000 distinct CDR3 sequences, with approximately 14% observed a single time. The CDR3 runs 14 residues. CDR1 and CDR2 from the germline V gene are DFQATT and SNEGSKA (reference sequence). The V gene lost 6 bases and the J gene lost 4 bases, with 16 bases spanning the gap. This entry is derived from a study of T cells in Graves' hyperthyroidism and ophthalmopathy. Clinical symptoms, serum thyroxine, TRAb, thyroid ultrasound and orbital computed tomography informed diagnoses.

The sample consisted of blood. The chain uses TRBV20-1 and TRBJ2-1; no firm D call. The TCR originated in a woman aged 18-35 years with Graves' hyperthyroidism. In nucleotides, the CDR3 is TGCAGTGCCCCCTCACTCGGAGATTACAATGAGCAGTTCTTC. Its translation: CSAPSLGDYNEQFF.